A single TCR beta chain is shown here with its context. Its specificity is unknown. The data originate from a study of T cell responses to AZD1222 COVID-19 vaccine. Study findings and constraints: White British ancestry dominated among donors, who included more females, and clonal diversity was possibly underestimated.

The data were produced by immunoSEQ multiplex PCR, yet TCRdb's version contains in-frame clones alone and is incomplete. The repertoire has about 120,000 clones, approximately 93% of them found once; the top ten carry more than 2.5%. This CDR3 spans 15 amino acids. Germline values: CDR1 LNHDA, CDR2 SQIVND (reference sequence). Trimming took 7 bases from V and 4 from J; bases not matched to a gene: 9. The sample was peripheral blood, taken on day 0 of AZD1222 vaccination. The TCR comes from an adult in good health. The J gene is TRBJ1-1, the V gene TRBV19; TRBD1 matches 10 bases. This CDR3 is CASNTRQGAGTEAFF. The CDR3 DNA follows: TGTGCCAGTAATACCAGACAGGGGGCGGGCACTGAAGCTTTCTTT.